This T cell receptor beta chain was profiled in a study of shared clonotypes between healthy human individuals (dated by TCRdb to about 2020). Regarding the study in general: The cohort included a few men and a couple of women between 18 and 49 years of age. For each donor, three plates each were used for CD4 naive and CD4 memory, two plates were used for CD8 naive, and one plate was used for CD8 memory. Blood TCR repertoires of about five healthy adults were deeply sequenced to estimate repertoire size and the extent of clonotype sharing between individuals. To increase sequencing depth and limit assay-specific biases, different laboratories used diverse techniques to prepare libraries and sequence TCR repertoires. Leukapheresis yielded between about 0.8 and 8.9 billion PBMCs per donor.

Results and caveats for the whole study, not just this receptor: Pairwise subsampling led to the expectation that sequencing depth would affect the degree of clonotype sharing among donors. Sampling was limited to blood, and TCR repertoires in tissue likely differ from TCR repertoires in blood. Because the study included a small number of donors, the genetic and exposure-history diversity represented was limited. When a few donors were compared, the shared fraction of clonotypes was about 5% for naive CD4, 3.5% to 4% for naive CD8, 2.3% for memory CD4, and roughly 0.4% for memory CD8. Naive subsets generally had larger estimated clonotype richness than memory subsets. Clonotypes shared by all four sorted-subset donors showed higher generation probabilities than non-shared clonotypes. Even with the large sequencing depth, rarefaction of the sorted-subset datasets indicated that sequencing was incomplete.

This clone turned up a few times. Its cognate antigen has yet to be identified. Base-call qualities are not available, and no considerably larger clone is one nucleotide away. CDR1 and CDR2 are drawn from the germline V gene: MGHRA, YSYEKL. The CDR3 sequence holds 13 residues, the cysteine and phenylalanine included. The only DNA kept is the CDR3, 39 bases in frame from the first base. Between the V and J ends, shortened by 6 bases and 0 bases respectively, the junction contains 7 bases. Using the deep immunoSEQ assay, TCR CDR3 regions were amplified from genomic DNA by multiplex PCR. Extracted genomic DNA from each cell subset was spread evenly across all wells of several immunoSEQ 96-well plates, with each plate serving as a replicate. For sorted subsets, about 220 ng of genomic DNA, equivalent to some 30,000 T cell genomes, went into each replicate PCR. The purified libraries were quantified using a Qubit 3.0 fluorometer, sized with a Bioanalyzer 2100, and then quantified again using the KAPA Library Quantification kit. Every immunoSEQ 96-well plate was sequenced on a dedicated single-read 150-cycle Illumina NextSeq 550 flow cell. The source study handled its data this way. Because the immunoSEQ output included only junctional sequences and no quality scores, the filtering could not be the same as the filtering used for full-length reads. To assign V/J genes and CDR3, sequences were annotated against IMGT germline references using PyIR, a Python wrapper for IgBLAST v1.9. Any read was removed if the V/J assignment was weak (E-value above 1e-6), the CDR3 was missing, or the read contained stop codons, out-of-frame junctions, or ambiguous translated residues. V3J clonotypes were defined as sequences sharing an identical inferred V gene, J gene, and CDR3 amino acid sequence. Percentage overlap between repertoires was computed as shared unique clonotypes divided by the size of the smaller repertoire. Repertoire richness was assessed with RTK rarefaction, the Chao1 estimator, and Recon v2.1 estimates of unobserved clonotypes. Generation probabilities for all TCRbeta clonotypes obtained by the gDNA method from a few donors were computed using OLGA. TCRdb obtained this table from immuneACCESS and retained in-frame rearrangements with V and J assigned. These tables miss some clones; where compared with another copy, unresolved V genes account for less than half of the shortfall, and the remainder is unexplained. The DNA was the basis for D and trimming; V, J and clone size are from that table. A total of 2 million to 2.5 million clones appear in this sample, around 95% of them only once. The ten largest clones capture approximately 0.13% of the sample.

The donors were healthy, HIV-negative adults who had no recently reported acute infections or vaccinations. Every donor was a Caucasian adult residing in Nashville, Tennessee, USA. CD4+ T cells were enriched by magnetic negative selection; naive cells were then positively selected on CD45RA, and the negative fraction formed the memory subset. Blood was collected by leukapheresis, and PBMCs were isolated by Ficoll-Histopaque density gradient centrifugation and then cryopreserved in liquid nitrogen vapor phase. Purity and quantity of every magnetically sorted T cell population were checked by analytical flow cytometry. Each sorted fraction had its genomic DNA isolated and then quantified by UV absorbance on a Nanodrop 2000c.

The chain uses TRBV4-1 and TRBJ2-3; the D gene assignment is perhaps TRBD1 or TRBD2, with each matching 5 bases. The sample comprised naive CD4+ T cells sorted from blood. The cell subset or site label, as the study defines it: CD45RA+ positively selected. This TCR was sampled from a man between 18 and 29 years old in good health. The CDR3 amino acid sequence is: CASRGDSTDTQYF. The bases read TGCGCCAGCAGGGGGGATAGCACAGATACGCAGTATTTT.